This T cell receptor beta chain was profiled in a study of cytomegalovirus exposure and HLA in healthy donors. Study observations and caveats: Earlier findings revealed that most TCR beta V segments proved productive either about 90% or about 30% of the time. There were some V segments, including TRBV6-2 and TRBV6-3, excluded as indistinguishable. Both high specificity and high sensitivity reportedly marked the classifier's diagnosis of cytomegalovirus status.

Details on this clone: Its specificity is unknown.

Trimming shortened V by 8 bases and J by 5 bases, and 17 bases separated the two germline ends. The germline V gene encodes CDR1 SGHTA and CDR2 FQGTGA. The CDR3 loop spans 14 amino acids. Nominally healthy donors provided the samples, though records likely missed some immune exposures. The PCR ran on 60 Vbeta and 13 Jbeta primers. The repertoire was sequenced with immunoSEQ multiplex PCR; TCRdb's copy has only in-frame clones and lacks some. The profile shows about 200,000 clones, about 77% of them singletons. The rearrangement joins TRBV7-3 to TRBJ2-3; tentatively, D is TRBD2 (6 bases). The TCR comes from a woman aged 25 to 39 in good health and CMV-seropositive. The sequenced sample was PBMCs. This CDR3 is CASGFSGAEDTQYF. In DNA, the CDR3 is TGTGCCAGCGGTTTCTCGGGAGCGGAAGATACGCAGTATTTT.